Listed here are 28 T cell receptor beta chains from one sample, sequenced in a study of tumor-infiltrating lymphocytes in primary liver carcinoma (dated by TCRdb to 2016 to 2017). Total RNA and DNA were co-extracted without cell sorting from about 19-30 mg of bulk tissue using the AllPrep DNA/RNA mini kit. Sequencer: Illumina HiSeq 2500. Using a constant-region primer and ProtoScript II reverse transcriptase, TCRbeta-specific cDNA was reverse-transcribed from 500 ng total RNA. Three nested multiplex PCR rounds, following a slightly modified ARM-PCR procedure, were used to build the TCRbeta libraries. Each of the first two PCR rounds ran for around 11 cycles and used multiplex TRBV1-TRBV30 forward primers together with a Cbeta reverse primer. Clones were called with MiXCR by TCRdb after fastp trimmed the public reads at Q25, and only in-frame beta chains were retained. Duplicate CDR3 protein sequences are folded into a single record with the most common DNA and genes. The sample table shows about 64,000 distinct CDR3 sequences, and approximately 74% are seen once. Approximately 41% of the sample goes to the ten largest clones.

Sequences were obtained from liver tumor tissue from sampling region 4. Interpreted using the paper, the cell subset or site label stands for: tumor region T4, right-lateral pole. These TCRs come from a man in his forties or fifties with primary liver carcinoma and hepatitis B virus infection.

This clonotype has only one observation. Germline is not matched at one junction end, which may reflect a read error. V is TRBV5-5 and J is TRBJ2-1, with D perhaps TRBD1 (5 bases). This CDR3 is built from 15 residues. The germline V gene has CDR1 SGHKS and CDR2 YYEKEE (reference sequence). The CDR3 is CASSPGHGSYNEQLF. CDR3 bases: TGCGCCAGCAGCCCTGGACATGGTTCCTACAATGAGCAGCTCTTC. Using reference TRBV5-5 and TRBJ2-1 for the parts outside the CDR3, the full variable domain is DAGVTQSPTHLIKTRGQQVTLRCSPISGHKSVSWYQQVLGQGPQFIFQYYEKEERGRGNFPDRFSARQFPNYSSELNVNALLLGDSALYLCASSPGHGSYNEQLFGPGTRLTVL.

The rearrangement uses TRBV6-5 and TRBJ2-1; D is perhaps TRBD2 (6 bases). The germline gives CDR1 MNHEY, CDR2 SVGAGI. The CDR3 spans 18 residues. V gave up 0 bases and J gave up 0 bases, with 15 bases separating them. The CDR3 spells CASSYSKAAGPSYNEQFF. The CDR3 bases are TGTGCCAGCAGTTACTCCAAGGCGGCGGGGCCCTCCTACAATGAGCAGTTCTTC.

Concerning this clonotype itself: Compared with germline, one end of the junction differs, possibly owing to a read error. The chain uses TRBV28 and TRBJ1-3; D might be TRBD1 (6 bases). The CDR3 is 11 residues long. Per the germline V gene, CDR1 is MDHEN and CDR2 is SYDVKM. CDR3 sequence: CASNQGYTIYF. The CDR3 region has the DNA TGCGCCAGCAATCAGGGGTACACCATATATTTT.

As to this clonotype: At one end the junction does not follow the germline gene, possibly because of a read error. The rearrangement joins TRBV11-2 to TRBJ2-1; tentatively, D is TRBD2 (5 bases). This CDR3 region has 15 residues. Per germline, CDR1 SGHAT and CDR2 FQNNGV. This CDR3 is CVSNLSVGVDWESFF. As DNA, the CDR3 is TGTGTCAGCAACTTAAGTGTGGGAGTGGACTGGGAGTCGTTCTTC. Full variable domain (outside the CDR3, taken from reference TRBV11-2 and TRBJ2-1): EAGVAQSPRYKIIEKRQSVAFWCNPISGHATLYWYQQILGQGPKLLIQFQNNGVVDDSQLPKDRFSAERLKGVDSTLKIQPAKLEDSAVYLCVSNLSVGVDWESFFGPGTRLTVL.

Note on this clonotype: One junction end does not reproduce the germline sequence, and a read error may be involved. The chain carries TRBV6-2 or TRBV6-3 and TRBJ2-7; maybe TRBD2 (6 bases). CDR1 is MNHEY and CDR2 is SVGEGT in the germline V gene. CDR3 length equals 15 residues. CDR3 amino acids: CASTRTRITDYEQHF. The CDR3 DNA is TGTGCCAGCACCCGGACACGGATTACGGACTACGAGCAGCACTTC.

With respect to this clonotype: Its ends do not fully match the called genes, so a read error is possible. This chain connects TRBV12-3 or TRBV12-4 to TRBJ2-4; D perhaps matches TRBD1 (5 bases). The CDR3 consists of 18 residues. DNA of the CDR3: TGCGCCAGCAGTCTATGGGGCGTGGCGGACATAGCCAAAAACATTCAGTACTTC. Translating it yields CASSLWGVADIAKNIQYF.

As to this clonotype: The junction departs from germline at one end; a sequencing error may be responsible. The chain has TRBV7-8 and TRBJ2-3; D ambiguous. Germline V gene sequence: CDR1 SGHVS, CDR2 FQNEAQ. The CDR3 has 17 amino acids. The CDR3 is CASSLVLHGIEANTQYF. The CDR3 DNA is TGTGCCAGCAGTTTAGTGTTACATGGAATAGAGGCAAATACGCAGTATTTT.

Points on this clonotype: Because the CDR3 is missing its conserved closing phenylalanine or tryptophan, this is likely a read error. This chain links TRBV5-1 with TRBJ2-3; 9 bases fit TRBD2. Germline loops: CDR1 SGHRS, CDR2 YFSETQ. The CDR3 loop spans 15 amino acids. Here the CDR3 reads CASGLGSGGGDTQYY. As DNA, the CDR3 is TGCGCCAGCGGCTTGGGTAGCGGGGGCGGAGATACGCAGTATTAT.

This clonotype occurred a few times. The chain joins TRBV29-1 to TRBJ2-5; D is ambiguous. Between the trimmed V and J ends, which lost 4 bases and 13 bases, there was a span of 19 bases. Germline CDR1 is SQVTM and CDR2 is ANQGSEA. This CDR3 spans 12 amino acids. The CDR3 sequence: CSVAASQETLYF. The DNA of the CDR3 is TGCAGCGTTGCGGCGAGCCAAGAGACTCTGTACTTC. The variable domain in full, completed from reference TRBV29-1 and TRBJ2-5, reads SAVISQKPSRDICQRGTSLTIQCQVDSQVTMMFWYRQQPGQSLTLIATANQGSEATYESGFVIDKFPISRPNLTFSTLTVSNMSPEDSSIYLCSVAASQETLYFGPGTRLLVL.

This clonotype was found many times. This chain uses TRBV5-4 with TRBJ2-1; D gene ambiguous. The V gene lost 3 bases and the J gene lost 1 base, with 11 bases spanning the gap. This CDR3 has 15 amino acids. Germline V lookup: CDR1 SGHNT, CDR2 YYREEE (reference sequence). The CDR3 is CASSSATRSYNEQFF. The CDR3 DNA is TGTGCCAGCAGCTCGGCCACACGGTCCTACAATGAGCAGTTCTTC.

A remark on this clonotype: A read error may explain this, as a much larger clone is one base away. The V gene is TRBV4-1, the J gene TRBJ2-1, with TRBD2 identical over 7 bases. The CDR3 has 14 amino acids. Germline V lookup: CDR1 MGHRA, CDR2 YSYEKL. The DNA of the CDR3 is TGCGCCAGCAGCCAGGGGGGAGGGTACAATGCGCAGTTCTTC. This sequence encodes CASSQGGGYNAQFF.

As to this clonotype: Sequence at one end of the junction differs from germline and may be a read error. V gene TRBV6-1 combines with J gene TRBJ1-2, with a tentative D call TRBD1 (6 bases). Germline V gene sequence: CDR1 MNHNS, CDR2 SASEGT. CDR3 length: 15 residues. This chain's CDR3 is CDSSENRVRYYGHTF. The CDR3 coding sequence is TGTGACAGCAGTGAAAACAGGGTGCGGTATTATGGCCACACCTTC.

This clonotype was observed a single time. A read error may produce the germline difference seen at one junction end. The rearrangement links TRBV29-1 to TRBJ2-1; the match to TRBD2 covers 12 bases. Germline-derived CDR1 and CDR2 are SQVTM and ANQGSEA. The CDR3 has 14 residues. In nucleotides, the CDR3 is TGCAACGTTGAAGGAACTAGCGGGGGGAATGAGCAGTTCTTC. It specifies CNVEGTSGGNEQFF.

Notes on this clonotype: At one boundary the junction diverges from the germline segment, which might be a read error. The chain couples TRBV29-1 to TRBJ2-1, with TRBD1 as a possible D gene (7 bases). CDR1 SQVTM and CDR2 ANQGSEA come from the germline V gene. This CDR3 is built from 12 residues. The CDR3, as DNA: TGCAGCGCCCACCCAGGGGGGAGTGAGCAGCTCTTC. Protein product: CSAHPGGSEQLF.

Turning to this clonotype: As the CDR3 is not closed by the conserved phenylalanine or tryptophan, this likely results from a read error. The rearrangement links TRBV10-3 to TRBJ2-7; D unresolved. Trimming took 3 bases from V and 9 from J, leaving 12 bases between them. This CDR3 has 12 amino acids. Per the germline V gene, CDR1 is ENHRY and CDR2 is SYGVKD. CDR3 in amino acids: CAISEAGQGQYI. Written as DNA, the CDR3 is TGTGCCATCAGTGAAGCTGGGCAAGGGCAGTACATC.

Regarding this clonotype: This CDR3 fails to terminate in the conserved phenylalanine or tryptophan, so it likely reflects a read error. This chain's CDR3 is CASSVGTGIYEQYL. CDR3 nucleotide sequence: TGTGCGAGCAGTGTGGGGACAGGGATATACGAGCAGTACCTC. The V and J genes are TRBV9 and TRBJ2-7, with 9 bases aligning to TRBD1. The CDR3 has 14 residues. The germline gives CDR1 SGDLS, CDR2 YYNGEE.

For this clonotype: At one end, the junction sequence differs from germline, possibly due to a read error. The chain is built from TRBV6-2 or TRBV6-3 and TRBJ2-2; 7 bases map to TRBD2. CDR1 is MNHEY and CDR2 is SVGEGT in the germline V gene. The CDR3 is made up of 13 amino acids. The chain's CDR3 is CASSCLLSGELYF. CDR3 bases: TGTGCCAGCAGTTGCCTCTTAAGCGGGGAGCTGTATTTT.

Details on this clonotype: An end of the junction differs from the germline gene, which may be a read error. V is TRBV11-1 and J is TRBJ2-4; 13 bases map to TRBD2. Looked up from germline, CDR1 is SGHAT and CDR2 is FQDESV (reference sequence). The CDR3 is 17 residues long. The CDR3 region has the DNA TGTGTCAGCAGCTTTCCCGGGACTAGCGGGACCAAAGACTTTCAATACTTC. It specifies CVSSFPGTSGTKDFQYF.

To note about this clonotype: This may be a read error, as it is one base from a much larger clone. The CDR3 spells CAISYNEQFF. The CDR3 DNA reads TGTGCCATCAGCTACAATGAGCAGTTCTTC. V and J are TRBV6-1 and TRBJ2-1; D is ambiguous. CDR3 size: 10 residues. The germline V gene encodes CDR1 MNHNS and CDR2 SASEGT. V lost 10 bases and J lost 3, with 4 bases in between.

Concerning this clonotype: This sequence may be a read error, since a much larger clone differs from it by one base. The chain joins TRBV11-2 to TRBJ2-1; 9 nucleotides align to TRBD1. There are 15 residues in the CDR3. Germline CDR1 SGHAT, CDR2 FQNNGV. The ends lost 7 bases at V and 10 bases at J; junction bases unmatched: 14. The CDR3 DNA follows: TGTGCCAGCAACTTCCTGGGGACAGGGATCAAAGAGCAGTTCTTC. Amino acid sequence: CASNFLGTGIKEQFF.

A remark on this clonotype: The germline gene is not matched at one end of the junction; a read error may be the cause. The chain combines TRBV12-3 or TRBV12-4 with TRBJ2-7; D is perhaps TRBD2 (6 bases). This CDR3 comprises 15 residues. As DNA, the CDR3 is TGTGCCAGCAGGACCGGGACTGGGAGCTCCTATGAGCAGTACTTC. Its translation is CASRTGTGSSYEQYF.

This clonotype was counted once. The CDR3, as DNA: TGTGCCAACAGCCCCATGCGGGACGGACGGCAGTATTTT. Translation: CANSPMRDGRQYF. The chain recombines TRBV6-2 or TRBV6-3 with TRBJ2-3; tentatively, D is TRBD2 (6 bases). CDR1 MNHEY and CDR2 SVGEGT come from the germline V gene. CDR3 length: 13 amino acids. The V and J ends lost 10 bases and 11 bases respectively, with 22 bases between them.

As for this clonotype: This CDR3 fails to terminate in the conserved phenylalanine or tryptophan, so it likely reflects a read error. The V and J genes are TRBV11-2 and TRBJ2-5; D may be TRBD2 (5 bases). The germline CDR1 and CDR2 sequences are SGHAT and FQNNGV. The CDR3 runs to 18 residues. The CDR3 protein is CANSLARLALGKKETQYL. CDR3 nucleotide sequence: TGTGCCAACAGCTTAGCGAGGCTAGCCCTTGGAAAAAAAGAGACCCAGTACCTC.

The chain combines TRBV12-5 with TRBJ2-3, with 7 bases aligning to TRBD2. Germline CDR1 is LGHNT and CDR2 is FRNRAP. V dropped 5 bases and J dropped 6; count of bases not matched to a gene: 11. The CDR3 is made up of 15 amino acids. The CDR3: CASGPEAGRADTQYF. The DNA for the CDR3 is TGTGCTAGTGGTCCCGAAGCGGGACGCGCGGATACGCAGTATTTT.

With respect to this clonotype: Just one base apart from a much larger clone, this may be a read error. Written as DNA, the CDR3 is TGTGCCAGCTTACTAACCGTCCCTAGCGGGGACAATGAGCAGTTCTTC. Its protein product is CASLLTVPSGDNEQFF. The chain combines TRBV18 with TRBJ2-1; 9 bases are a match to TRBD2. This CDR3 spans 16 amino acids. Germline CDR1 is KGHSH and CDR2 is LQKENI. V was pared by 7 bases and J by 5 bases, with 12 bases of the junction left unmatched. Using reference TRBV18 and TRBJ2-1 for the parts outside the CDR3, the full variable domain is NAGVMQNPRHLVRRRGQEARLRCSPMKGHSHVYWYRQLPEEGLKFMVYLQKENIIDESGMPKERFSAEFPKEGPSILRIQQVVRGDSAAYFCASLLTVPSGDNEQFFGPGTRLTVL.

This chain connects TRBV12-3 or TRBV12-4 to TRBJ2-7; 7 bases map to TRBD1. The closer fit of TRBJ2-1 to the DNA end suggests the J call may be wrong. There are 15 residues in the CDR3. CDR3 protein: CASSLGVGGSNEQFF. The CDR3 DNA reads TGTGCCAGCTCCCTAGGTGTAGGGGGCTCGAATGAGCAGTTCTTC.

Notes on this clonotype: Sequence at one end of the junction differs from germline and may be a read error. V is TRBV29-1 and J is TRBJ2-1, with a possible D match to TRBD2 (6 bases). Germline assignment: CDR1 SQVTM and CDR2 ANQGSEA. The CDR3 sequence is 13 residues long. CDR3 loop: CSFSVAGPGEQSF. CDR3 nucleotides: TGCAGCTTTTCCGTGGCAGGCCCGGGGGAGCAGTCCTTC.

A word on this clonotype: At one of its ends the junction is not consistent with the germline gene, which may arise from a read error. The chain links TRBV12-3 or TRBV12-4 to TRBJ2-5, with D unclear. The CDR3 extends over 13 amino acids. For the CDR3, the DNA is TGTGCCAGCAGTTTGAGGCCAGAAGAGACTCAGTACTTC. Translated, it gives CASSLRPEETQYF.